This paragraph covers one T cell receptor beta chain sequence. This specimen belongs to a study of blood T cell repertoires in COVID-19. In the study overall: COVID-19 samples from acute and convalescent phases originated in the United States, Italy and Spain. T cells, B-cell-depleted T cells, or PBMCs supplied cDNA or gDNA.

Per the original methods: Reference gene primer amplification yielded estimated nucleated cell counts. The repertoire was sequenced with immunoSEQ multiplex PCR; TCRdb's copy has only in-frame clones and lacks some. V, J and clone size are taken as reported in that table, and D and trimming were inferred from the DNA itself. The sample lists some 250,000 clones, around 88% seen once, with under 2.5% in the top ten. This clonotype originated in a man aged 25 to 40 with active or convalescent COVID-19. The sample taken for sequencing was peripheral blood.

Here the CDR3 DNA reads TGTGCCAGCAGCGCCGGGGACAGGAACTACGAGCAGTACTTC. Translation: CASSAGDRNYEQYF. The chain is built from TRBV9 and TRBJ2-7, with 8 bases aligning to TRBD1. Germline V gene lookup returns CDR1 SGDLS and CDR2 YYNGEE. This CDR3 spans 14 amino acids. V lost 3 bases to trimming and J lost 3 bases; unmatched junction nucleotides: 5.